Below are 7 T cell receptor beta chains sequenced from a single sample in a study of T cell repertoires in cytomegalovirus infection. TCRdb redid the calling of the reads with MiXCR, one entry per CDR3 protein. This table has some 480,000 distinct CDR3 sequences, about 33% appearing once. No antigens are known for them. The source was cultured PBMCs, collected from culture after CMV antigen stimulation. The receptor set was obtained from a human donor in good health (CMV status not recorded). Some clones in this sample may be carry-over from other donors' samples.

With respect to this clonotype: Mismatch with germline at one junction end may stem from a read error. The chain couples TRBV7-2 to TRBJ2-7; maybe TRBD1 (5 bases). The CDR3 length is 13 residues. CDR1 is SGHTA, CDR2 FQGNSA, per germline. CDR3 amino acids: CASSSQGKNEQHF. The CDR3 region has the DNA TGTGCCAGCAGCTCCCAGGGTAAAAACGAGCAGCACTTC.

The chain joins TRBV2 to TRBJ2-2; D perhaps matches TRBD1 (5 bases). V was clipped by 10 bases and J by 0 bases, with 18 bases between them. Germline V gives CDR1 SNHLY, CDR2 FYNNEI. This CDR3 spans 16 amino acids. CDR3 coding DNA: TGTGCCACCACTCTCTCCCGGACACCGAACACCGGGGAGCTGTTTTTT. Translated: CATTLSRTPNTGELFF.

This clonotype was seen repeatedly, ten times or more. The chain has TRBV7-2 and TRBJ2-4; D unclear. This CDR3 comprises 14 residues. The germline gives CDR1 SGHTA, CDR2 FQGNSA. V was clipped by 6 bases and J by 0 bases, with 9 bases between them. CDR3 residues: CASSSDLAKNIQYF. As DNA, the CDR3 is TGTGCCAGCAGTTCAGACTTAGCCAAAAACATTCAGTACTTC.

This clonotype turned up a few times. V usage is TRBV5-6 and J usage is TRBJ2-5; possibly TRBD1 for D (5 bases). Germline V gene data show CDR1 as SGHDT and CDR2 as YYEEEE. This CDR3 contains 15 residues. V shed 4 bases and J shed 3 bases, with 16 bases lying between them. The CDR3 reads CASSLTPGREETQYF. CDR3 bases: TGTGCCAGCAGCCTAACCCCGGGCAGGGAAGAGACCCAGTACTTC.

The genes are TRBV12-3 or TRBV12-4 and TRBJ1-1; weak D call: TRBD1 (6 bases). This CDR3 has 12 residues. Trimming took 8 bases from V and 4 from J, leaving 11 bases between them. The CDR3 region has the DNA TGTGCCAGCCGTACAGGGCCCACTGAAGCTTTCTTT. Amino acids: CASRTGPTEAFF.

The CDR3 coding sequence is TGTGCCAGCTCACCACCCTTGGGGGTCTCTAACTATGGCTACACCTTC. This translates into CASSPPLGVSNYGYTF. This chain joins TRBV18 and TRBJ1-2; maybe TRBD1 (5 bases). The ends were cut back, 0 bases at V and 0 bases at J, with 11 bases in the middle. Germline values: CDR1 KGHSH, CDR2 LQKENI. The CDR3 is 16 amino acids.

This clonotype was detected only a few times. The CDR3 DNA follows: TGTGCCAGCAGCTCGGGACAGCAAAATGAAAAACTGTTTTTT. Translated: CASSSGQQNEKLFF. The genes are TRBV5-4 and TRBJ1-4; TRBD1 matches 7 bases. V gave up 3 bases and J gave up 5 bases; unmatched junction bases: 4. Germline-derived CDR1 and CDR2 are SGHNT and YYREEE (reference sequence). This CDR3 spans 14 amino acids.